This T cell receptor (beta chain) derives from a study of T cells in Graves' hyperthyroidism and ophthalmopathy. RNA transcripts served as the template for amplifying TCR beta CDR3 regions. The HTBI primer set was used in a first-round RT-PCR of the TCR CDR3. MiXCR was run by TCRdb on the multiplex PCR reads, yielding one entry per CDR3 protein. There are around 690,000 distinct CDR3 sequences in the sample; around 16% occur only once, and roughly 15% lies in the top ten. This clonotype was seen at least ten times. Looked up from germline, CDR1 is SNHLY and CDR2 is FYNNEI. Deletions cut 2 bases from V and 4 bases from J, with 12 bases between. The CDR3 length is 14 residues.

Source material: blood. V is TRBV2 and J is TRBJ2-7; D not certain. The receptor comes from a man in his fifties with Graves' hyperthyroidism. This CDR3 is CASSEPETSYEQYF. The CDR3 nucleotides are TGTGCCAGCAGTGAACCCGAGACAAGTTACGAGCAGTACTTC.